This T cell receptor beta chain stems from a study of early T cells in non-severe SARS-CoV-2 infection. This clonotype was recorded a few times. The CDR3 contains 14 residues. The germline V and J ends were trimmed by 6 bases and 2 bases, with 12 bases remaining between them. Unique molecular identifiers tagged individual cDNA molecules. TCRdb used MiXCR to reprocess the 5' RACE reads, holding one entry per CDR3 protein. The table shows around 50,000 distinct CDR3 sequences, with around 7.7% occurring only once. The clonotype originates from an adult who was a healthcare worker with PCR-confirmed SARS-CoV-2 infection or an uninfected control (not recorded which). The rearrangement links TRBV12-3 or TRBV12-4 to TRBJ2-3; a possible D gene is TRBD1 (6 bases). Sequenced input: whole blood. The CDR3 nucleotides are TGTGCCAGCAGCTTGGGACATTACACAGATACGCAGTATTTT. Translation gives CASSLGHYTDTQYF.